The text below deals with one TCR beta chain. The data derive from a study of blood T cell repertoires in COVID-19. In the authors' methods: Reference gene primers were amplified, and this amplification served to estimate nucleated cell counts. Measured with immunoSEQ multiplex PCR; TCRdb has only the in-frame clones, and not every one. The D gene and trimming were derived from the DNA, and the V and J assignments and clone size from that table. The top ten clones hold roughly 6% of a sample with approximately 100,000 clones, 69% of them seen once. Sequenced sample: peripheral blood. The clonotype originates from a man older than 75 with acute or convalescent COVID-19.

In DNA, the CDR3 is TGCGCCAGCAGCGCCCCGCCAGGGGGCGCGGATACGCAGTATTTT. Translating it yields CASSAPPGGADTQYF. The V and J genes are TRBV5-1 and TRBJ2-3, with 8 bases lining up with TRBD1. This CDR3 is built from 15 residues. V trimming: 4 bases; J trimming: 6 bases; junction bases outside the gene matches: 10. The germline CDR1 and CDR2 sequences are SGHRS and YFSETQ.